This section outlines one T cell receptor (beta chain) sequence together with its context. Its antigen is undetermined. Some clones are missing from TCRdb's copy, which holds only in-frame ones; the method was immunoSEQ multiplex PCR. The sample has approximately 1,500,000 clones; roughly 96% are singletons. The data derive from a study of shared clonotypes between healthy human individuals. Study-level information: CD4 naive and CD4 memory each took three plates per donor, while CD8 naive took two and CD8 memory one. Notes on the study in general: The represented genetic and exposure-history diversity was limited by the small number of donors. Despite large depth, sorted-subset datasets appeared incompletely sequenced.

CD4+ cells were split into CD45RA+ naive and CD45RA-negative memory subsets. The source is a man under 40 in good health. The sequenced sample was naive CD4+ T cells sorted from blood. Stated subset: CD45RA+ positively selected.

CDR3 region: CASRGDNLSGNTIYF. In DNA, the CDR3 is TGTGCCAGCAGGGGGGACAATCTCTCTGGAAACACCATATATTTT. The rearrangement links TRBV7-2 to TRBJ1-3, with D perhaps matching TRBD1 (6 bases). The CDR3 is made up of 15 amino acids. Trimming left V 6 bases short and J 0 bases short, with 12 bases between. The germline V gene has CDR1 SGHTA and CDR2 FQGNSA.